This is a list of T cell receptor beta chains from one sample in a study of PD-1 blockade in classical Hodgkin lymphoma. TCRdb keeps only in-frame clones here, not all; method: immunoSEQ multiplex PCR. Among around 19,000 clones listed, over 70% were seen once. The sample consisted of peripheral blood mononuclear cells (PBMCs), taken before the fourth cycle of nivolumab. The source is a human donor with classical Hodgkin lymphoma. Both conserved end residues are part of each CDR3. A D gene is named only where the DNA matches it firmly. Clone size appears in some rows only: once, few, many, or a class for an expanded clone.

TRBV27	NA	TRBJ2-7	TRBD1	TGTGCCAGCGGTAGACAGGGTAGGACGAGGGAGCAGTACTTC	CASGRQGRTREQYF
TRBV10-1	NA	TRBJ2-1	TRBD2	TGCGCCAGCAGTGGGGTGGTTCCAGCGGGAGCATACCTCTCCTACAATGAGCAGTTCTTC	CASSGVVPAGAYLSYNEQFF
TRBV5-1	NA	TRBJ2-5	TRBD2	TGCGCCAGCAGCTTGTCAGCGGGGAGTCAAGAGACCCAGTACTTC	CASSLSAGSQETQYF
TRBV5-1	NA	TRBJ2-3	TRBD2	TGCGCCAGCAGCCCCGGACTAGCTAGGGGCACAGATACGCAGTATTTT	CASSPGLARGTDTQYF
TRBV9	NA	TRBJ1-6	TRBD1	TGTGCCAGCAGCGATGATTCCCGGGACAGCACTTTTGGGAATTCACCCCTCCACTTT	CASSDDSRDSTFGNSPLHF
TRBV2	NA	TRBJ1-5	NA	TGTGCCAGCAAAAGACAGCAACAAAGCAATCAGCCCCAGCATTTT	CASKRQQQSNQPQHF
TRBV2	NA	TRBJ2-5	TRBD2	TGTGCCAGCAGTCTAGCGGGGGGGCCGGTGACCCAGTACTTC	CASSLAGGPVTQYF
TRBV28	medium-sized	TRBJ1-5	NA	TGTGCCAGCAACACAGGACCTTCCGACCAGCATTTT	CASNTGPSDQHF
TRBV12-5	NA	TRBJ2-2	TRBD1	TGTGCTAGTGGTCCGCAGGGGACAGCTTACACCGGGGAGCTGTTTTTT	CASGPQGTAYTGELFF
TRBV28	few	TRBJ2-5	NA	TGTGCCAGCAGCCCCCATAACCAAGAGACCCAGTACTTC	CASSPHNQETQYF
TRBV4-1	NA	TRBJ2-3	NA	TGCGCCAGCAGCCAAGACGGGTACAGCACAGATACGCAGTATTTT	CASSQDGYSTDTQYF
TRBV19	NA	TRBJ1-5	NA	TGTGCCAGTAGTATATGGGAGAGGGAAAATCAGCCCCAGCATTTT	CASSIWERENQPQHF
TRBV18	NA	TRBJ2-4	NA	TGTGCCAGCTCACTAGGGACATCGACAGCCAAAAACATTCAGTACTTC	CASSLGTSTAKNIQYF
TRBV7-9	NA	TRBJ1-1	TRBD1	TGTGCCAGCAGCTTAGCGAGAAAGGGACAGGAAGCTTTCTTT	CASSLARKGQEAFF
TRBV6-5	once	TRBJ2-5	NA	TGTGCCAGCAGTCCCGTTGGTGTCCAGAGCTGGACCCAGTACTTC	CASSPVGVQSWTQYF
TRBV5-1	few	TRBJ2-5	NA	TGCGCCAGCAGCGTTGGTTCTCCCCAAGAGACCCAGTACTTC	CASSVGSPQETQYF
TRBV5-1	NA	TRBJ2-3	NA	TGCGCCAGCAGCAGGCTCACTCGTGGCGGTGAAGATACGCAGTATTTT	CASSRLTRGGEDTQYF
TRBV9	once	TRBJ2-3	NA	TGTGCCAGCAGCGTAGATTCCAGCACAGATACGCAGTATTTT	CASSVDSSTDTQYF
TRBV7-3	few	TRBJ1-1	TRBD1	TGTGCCAGCAGCTTAGTACAGGGGGGAAACACTGAAGCTTTCTTT	CASSLVQGGNTEAFF
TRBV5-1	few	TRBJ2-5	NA	TGCGCCAGCAGCCCCTACAAAATTCAAGAGACCCAGTACTTC	CASSPYKIQETQYF
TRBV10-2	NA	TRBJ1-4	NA	TGCGCCAGCAAGGAGGGATGGGCTGAAACTAATGAAAAACTGTTTTTT	CASKEGWAETNEKLFF
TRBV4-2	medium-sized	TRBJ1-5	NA	TGTGCCAGCAGCCAACTCCCGGGTGATAGCAATCAGCCCCAGCATTTT	CASSQLPGDSNQPQHF
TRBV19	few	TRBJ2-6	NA	TGTGCCAGTAGTACATCAGGGGCTGGGGCCAACGTCCTGACTTTC	CASSTSGAGANVLTF
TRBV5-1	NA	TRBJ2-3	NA	TGCGCCAGCAGCTTGGAATTCGTAGATACGCAGTATTTT	CASSLEFVDTQYF
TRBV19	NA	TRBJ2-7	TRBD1	TGTGCCAGTGCAGGGGGCGCTGGTTTGATCGAGCAGTACTTC	CASAGGAGLIEQYF
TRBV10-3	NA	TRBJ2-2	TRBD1	TGTGCCATCAGTGAAAGGAGAGGGACAGGGCATCTTAACACCGGGGAGCTGTTTTTT	CAISERRGTGHLNTGELFF
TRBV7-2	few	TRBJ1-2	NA	TGTGCCAGCAGCCCAGGGTATGGGATCTATGGCTACACCTTC	CASSPGYGIYGYTF
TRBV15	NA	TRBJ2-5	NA	TGTGCCACCAGCAGAGTTTTGGGGAGTAAAGAGACCCAGTACTTC	CATSRVLGSKETQYF
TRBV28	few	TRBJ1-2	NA	TGTGCCAGCATGTGGGGATATGGCTACACCTTC	CASMWGYGYTF
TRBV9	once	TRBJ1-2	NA	TGTGCCAGCAGCGTAACCTTTGGGCATGGCTACACCTTC	CASSVTFGHGYTF
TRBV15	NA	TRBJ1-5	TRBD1	TGTGCCACCAGCGTCGGGACAGCTGGGAATCAGCCCCAGCATTTT	CATSVGTAGNQPQHF
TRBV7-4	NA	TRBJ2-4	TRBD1	TGTGCCAGCAGCCCCGGAGTGGGACAGGGGGCTAGCGGGAGAGCCAAAAACATTCAGTACTTC	CASSPGVGQGASGRAKNIQYF
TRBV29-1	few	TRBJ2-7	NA	TGCAGCGTTCCGGACAGACCAGGGCAGTACTTC	CSVPDRPGQYF
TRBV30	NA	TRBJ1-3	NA	TGTGCCTGGAGTGTTGGTTCTGGAAACACCATATATTTT	CAWSVGSGNTIYF
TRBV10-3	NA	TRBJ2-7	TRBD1	TGTGCCATCAGAGAGACCCCGGGACAGGGAAAAGTGGAGCAGTACTTC	CAIRETPGQGKVEQYF
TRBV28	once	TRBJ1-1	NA	TGTGCCAGCAGCACGTGGTTGGGGGCGAACTTTCTGGACACTGAAGCTTTCTTT	CASSTWLGANFLDTEAFF
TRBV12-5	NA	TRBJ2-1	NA	TGTGCTAGTGCCCAAGAGGGCTACAATGAGCAGTTCTTC	CASAQEGYNEQFF
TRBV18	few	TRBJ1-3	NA	TGTGCCAGCGCCCAACTGGACACCATATATTTT	CASAQLDTIYF
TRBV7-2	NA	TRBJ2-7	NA	TGTGCCAGCAGCTTCCCAACCTGGACAGCCGATCCTGGGTACGAGCAGTACTTC	CASSFPTWTADPGYEQYF
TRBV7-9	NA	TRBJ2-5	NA	TGTGCCAGCAGCGATCCTAACACAGGGAAGGAGACCCAGTACTTC	CASSDPNTGKETQYF
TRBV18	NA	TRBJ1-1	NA	TGTGCCAGCTCACCAGGGGCCGAAGCTTTCTTT	CASSPGAEAFF
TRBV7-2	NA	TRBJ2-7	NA	TGTGCCAGCAGCTATCCCTCCTACGAGCAGTACTTC	CASSYPSYEQYF
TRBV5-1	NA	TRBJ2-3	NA	TGCGCCAGCAGCTTGGTCCCCCTTAGCACAGATACGCAGTATTTT	CASSLVPLSTDTQYF
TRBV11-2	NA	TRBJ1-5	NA	TGTGCCAGCAGCCTGCAGAGGAGTCAGCCCCAGCATTTT	CASSLQRSQPQHF
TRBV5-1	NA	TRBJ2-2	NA	TGCGCCAGCAGGGTGGGAGAGGTCACCGGGGAGCTGTTTTTT	CASRVGEVTGELFF
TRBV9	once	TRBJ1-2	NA	TGTGCCAGCAGCCCCCGACAGTTCATCACCGGTTATGGCTACACCTTC	CASSPRQFITGYGYTF
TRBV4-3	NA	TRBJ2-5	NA	TGCGCCAGCAGCCAAGAATTACAGCCCCGGGAGACCCAGTACTTC	CASSQELQPRETQYF
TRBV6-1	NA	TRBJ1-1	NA	TGTGCCAGCAGTGATTTGGCGGAAGCGAACACTGAAGCTTTCTTT	CASSDLAEANTEAFF
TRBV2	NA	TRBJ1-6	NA	TGTGCCACCGAGCCCAGGGTACGGGATTCACCCCTCCACTTT	CATEPRVRDSPLHF
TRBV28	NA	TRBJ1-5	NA	TGTGCCAGCAGTTTTGCCCTGGGGGGGAGGCAGCCCCAGCATTTT	CASSFALGGRQPQHF
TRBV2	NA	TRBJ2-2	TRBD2	TGTGCCAGCGGTGGACTAGCGGGGGCCCGGGGGGAGCTGTTTTTT	CASGGLAGARGELFF